These 8 T cell receptor beta chains came from one sample sequenced in a study of T cell clones after liver transplantation. TCRdb keeps only in-frame clones here, not all; method: immunoSEQ multiplex PCR. The sample lists around 70,000 clones, roughly 92% occurring once. This material consisted of CD4+ T cells from blood, taken less than 28 months after liver transplant. All receptors derive from a human patient who received a liver transplant. Some T cells could come from the graft donor.

The chain has TRBV7-8 and TRBJ2-2; D remains ambiguous. There are 13 residues in the CDR3. In germline, CDR1 is SGHVS, CDR2 FQNEAQ. With 5 bases removed from V and 8 bases from J, the gap between germline ends came to 12 bases. Here the CDR3 DNA reads TGTGCCAGCAGCCCTAATTTAGGGGGGGAGCTGTTTTTT. Residues: CASSPNLGGELFF.

CDR3 nucleotide sequence: TGTGCCAGCAGCCGTTTCTTGGGGGATCGAGGTAATGAGCAGTTCTTC. It encodes CASSRFLGDRGNEQFF. This chain joins TRBV6-6 and TRBJ2-1, with D perhaps being TRBD1 or TRBD2 (5 bases each). The V gene's germline CDR1 is MNHNY and CDR2 SVGAGI (reference sequence). The V and J ends lost 6 bases and 7 bases respectively, with 22 bases between them. The CDR3 loop spans 16 amino acids.

CDR3 sequence reads: CASSLGGTLFANTGELFF. The CDR3 region has the DNA TGTGCCAGCAGCTTAGGTGGGACACTTTTCGCGAACACCGGGGAGCTGTTTTTT. The chain is built from TRBV11-2 and TRBJ2-2, with D perhaps TRBD1 (6 bases). Germline V gives CDR1 SGHAT, CDR2 FQNNGV. The CDR3 length is 18 residues. Trimming pared 1 base from V and 0 bases from J, leaving 15 bases between.

The chain is built from TRBV10-3 and TRBJ2-2; unclear D gene. The CDR3 is made up of 13 amino acids. CDR1 and CDR2 (germline): ENHRY, SYGVKD. V was cut by 5 bases and J by 7 bases, with 11 bases left in between. In DNA form, the CDR3 reads TGTGCCATCAGTACATCCCTGGTCGGGGAGCTGTTTTTT. Protein sequence: CAISTSLVGELFF.

This clone was detected once. The chain is built from TRBV6-5 and TRBJ2-7; TRBD2 matches at 12 bases. The CDR3 runs 15 residues. The V segment lost 5 bases and the J segment 5 bases; nucleotides outside the gene matches: 7. Germline V lookup: CDR1 MNHEY, CDR2 SVGAGI. The CDR3, as DNA: TGTGCCAGCAGTGTCGGGACTAGCGGGCTACACGAGCAGTACTTC. This sequence encodes CASSVGTSGLHEQYF.

V gene TRBV18 combines with J gene TRBJ2-2, with no clear D. Germline lookup yields CDR1 KGHSH and CDR2 LQKENI. CDR3 length: 15 amino acids. The germline V and J ends were trimmed by 0 bases and 2 bases, with 7 bases remaining between them. CDR3 DNA: TGTGCCAGCTCACCACCGGGTGTCAACACCGGGGAGCTGTTTTTT. Translation gives CASSPPGVNTGELFF.

The J gene is TRBJ2-1, the V gene TRBV7-2; 8 bases agree with TRBD2. Per germline, CDR1 SGHTA and CDR2 FQGNSA. CDR3 size: 16 residues. The V gene end was trimmed by 5 bases and the J gene end by 4 bases; junction bases not matched to a gene: 10. CDR3 amino acids: CASSQRAGVAYNEQFF. The CDR3 nucleotides are TGTGCCAGCAGCCAAAGAGCGGGAGTAGCTTACAATGAGCAGTTCTTC.

The chain combines TRBV27 with TRBJ1-5; D gene ambiguous. CDR1 is MNHEY, CDR2 SMNVEV, per germline (reference sequence). This CDR3 has 14 amino acids. V was cut by 5 bases and J by 3 bases, with 11 bases left in between. The CDR3 DNA is TGTGCCAGCAGTATGACGGTATACAATCAGCCCCAGCATTTT. Translated: CASSMTVYNQPQHF.